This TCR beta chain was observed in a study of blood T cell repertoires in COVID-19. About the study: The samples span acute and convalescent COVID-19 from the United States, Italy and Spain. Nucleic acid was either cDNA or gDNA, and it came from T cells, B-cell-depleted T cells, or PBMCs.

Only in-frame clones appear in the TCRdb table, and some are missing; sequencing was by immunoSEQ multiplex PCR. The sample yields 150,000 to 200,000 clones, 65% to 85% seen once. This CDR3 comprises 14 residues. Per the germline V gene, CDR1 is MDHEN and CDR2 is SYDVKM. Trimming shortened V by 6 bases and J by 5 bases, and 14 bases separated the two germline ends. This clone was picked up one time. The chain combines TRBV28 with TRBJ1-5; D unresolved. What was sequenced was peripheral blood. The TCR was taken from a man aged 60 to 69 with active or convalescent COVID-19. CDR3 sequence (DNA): TGTGCCAGCAGCAAAGCGACTGGTTATCAGCCCCAGCATTTT. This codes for CASSKATGYQPQHF.